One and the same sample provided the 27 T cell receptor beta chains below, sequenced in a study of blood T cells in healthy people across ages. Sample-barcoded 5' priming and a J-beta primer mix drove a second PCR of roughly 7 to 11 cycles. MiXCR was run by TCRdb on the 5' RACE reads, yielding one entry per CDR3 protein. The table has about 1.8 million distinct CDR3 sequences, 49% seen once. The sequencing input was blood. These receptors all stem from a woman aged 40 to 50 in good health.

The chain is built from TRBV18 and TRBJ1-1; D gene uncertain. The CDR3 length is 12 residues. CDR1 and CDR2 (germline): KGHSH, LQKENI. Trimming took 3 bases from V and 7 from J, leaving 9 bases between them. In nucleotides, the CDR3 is TGTGCCAGCTCACCGGAAAGAATTGAAGCTTTCTTT. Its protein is CASSPERIEAFF.

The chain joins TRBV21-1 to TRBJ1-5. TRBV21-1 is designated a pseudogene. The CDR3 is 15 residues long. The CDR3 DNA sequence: TGTGCCAGCAAGCCGTTTGTTGGACTTAATCAGCCCCAGCATTTT. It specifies CASKPFVGLNQPQHF.

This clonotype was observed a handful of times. The CDR3 loop reads CSAPRAQARTQYF. DNA of the CDR3: TGCAGTGCCCCCCGGGCCCAGGCGCGGACCCAGTACTTC. V and J are TRBV20-1 and TRBJ2-5, with no clear D. Germline V lookup: CDR1 DFQATT, CDR2 SNEGSKA (reference sequence). The ends were cut back, 6 bases at V and 7 bases at J, with 18 bases in the middle. The CDR3 has 13 residues.

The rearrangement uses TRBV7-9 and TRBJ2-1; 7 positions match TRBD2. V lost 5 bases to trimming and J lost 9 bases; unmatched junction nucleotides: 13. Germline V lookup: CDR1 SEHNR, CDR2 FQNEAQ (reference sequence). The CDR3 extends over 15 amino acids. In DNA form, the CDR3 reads TGTGCCAGCAGCATAGGCGCGGGGGTAGAGGGTGAGCAGTTCTTC. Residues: CASSIGAGVEGEQFF.

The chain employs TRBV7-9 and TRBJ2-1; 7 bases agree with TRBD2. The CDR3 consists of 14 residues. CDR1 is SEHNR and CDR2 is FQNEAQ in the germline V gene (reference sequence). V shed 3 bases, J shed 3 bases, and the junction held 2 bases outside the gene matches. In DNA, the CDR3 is TGTGCCAGCAGCTTCGGGGGGTACTACAATGAGCAGTTCTTC. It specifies CASSFGGYYNEQFF.

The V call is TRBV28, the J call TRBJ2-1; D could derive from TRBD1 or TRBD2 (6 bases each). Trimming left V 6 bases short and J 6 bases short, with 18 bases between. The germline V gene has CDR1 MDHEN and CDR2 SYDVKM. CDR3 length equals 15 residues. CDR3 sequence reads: CASSPLSEGGNEQFF. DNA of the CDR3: TGTGCCAGCAGCCCCTTGTCAGAGGGGGGCAATGAGCAGTTCTTC.

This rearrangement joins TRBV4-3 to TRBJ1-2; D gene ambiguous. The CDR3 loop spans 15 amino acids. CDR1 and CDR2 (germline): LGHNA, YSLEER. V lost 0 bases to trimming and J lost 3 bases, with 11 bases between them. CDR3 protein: CASSQDLRSHYGYTF. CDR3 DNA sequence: TGCGCCAGCAGCCAAGATCTTCGCAGCCACTATGGCTACACCTTC.

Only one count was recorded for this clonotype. The CDR3 loop is CASSETPGATNEKLFF. The CDR3 region has the DNA TGTGCCAGCTCAGAGACTCCGGGGGCAACTAATGAAAAACTGTTTTTT. The V gene is TRBV18, the J gene TRBJ1-4, with D tentatively TRBD1 (5 bases). From germline, CDR1 is KGHSH and CDR2 LQKENI. The CDR3 consists of 16 residues. Trimming took off 5 bases at V and 0 bases at J, with 13 bases between the two ends.

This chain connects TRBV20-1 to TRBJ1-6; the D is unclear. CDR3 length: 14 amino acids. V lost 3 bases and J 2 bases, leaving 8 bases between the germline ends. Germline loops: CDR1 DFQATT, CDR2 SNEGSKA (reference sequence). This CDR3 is CSASSRTYNSPLHF. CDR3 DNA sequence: TGCAGTGCTAGCTCCAGGACCTATAATTCACCCCTCCACTTT.

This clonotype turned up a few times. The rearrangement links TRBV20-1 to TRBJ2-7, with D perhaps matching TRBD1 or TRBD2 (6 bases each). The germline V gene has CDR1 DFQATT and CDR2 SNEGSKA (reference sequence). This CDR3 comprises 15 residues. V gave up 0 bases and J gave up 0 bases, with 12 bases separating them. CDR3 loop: CSARDAPGASYEQYF. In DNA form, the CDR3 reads TGCAGTGCTAGAGATGCGCCGGGGGCCTCCTACGAGCAGTACTTC.

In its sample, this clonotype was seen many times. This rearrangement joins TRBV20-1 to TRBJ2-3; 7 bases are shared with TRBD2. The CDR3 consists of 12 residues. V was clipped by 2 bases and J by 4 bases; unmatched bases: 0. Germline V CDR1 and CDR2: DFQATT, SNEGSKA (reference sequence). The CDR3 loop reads CSARRGADTQYF. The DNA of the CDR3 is TGCAGTGCTAGACGGGGGGCAGATACGCAGTATTTT.

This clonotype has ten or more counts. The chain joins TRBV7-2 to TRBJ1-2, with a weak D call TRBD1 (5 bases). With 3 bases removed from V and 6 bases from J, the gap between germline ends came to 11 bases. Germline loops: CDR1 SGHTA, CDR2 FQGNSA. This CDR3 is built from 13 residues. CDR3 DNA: TGTGCCAGCAGCTTTAGGGGAGGAGATGGCTACACCTTC. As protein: CASSFRGGDGYTF.

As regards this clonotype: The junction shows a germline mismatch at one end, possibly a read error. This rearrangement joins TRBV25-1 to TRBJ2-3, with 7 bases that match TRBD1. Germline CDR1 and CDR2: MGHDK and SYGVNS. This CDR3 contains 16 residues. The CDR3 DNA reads TGTGTCAGCAGTGACGTGGCAGGGGGAAGCACAGATACGCAGTATTTT. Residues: CVSSDVAGGSTDTQYF. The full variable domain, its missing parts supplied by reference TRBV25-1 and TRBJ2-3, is EADIYQTPRYLVIGTGKKITLECSQTMGHDKMYWYQQDPGMELHLIHYSYGVNSTEKGDLSSESTVSRIRTEHFPLTLESARPSHTSQYLCVSSDVAGGSTDTQYFGPGTRLTVL.

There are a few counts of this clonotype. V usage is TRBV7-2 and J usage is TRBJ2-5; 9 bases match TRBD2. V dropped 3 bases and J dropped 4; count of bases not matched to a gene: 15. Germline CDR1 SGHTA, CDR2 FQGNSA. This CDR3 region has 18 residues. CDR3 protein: CASSFVRGGGASGETQYF. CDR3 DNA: TGTGCCAGCAGCTTCGTTAGGGGCGGGGGGGCTAGTGGAGAGACCCAGTACTTC.

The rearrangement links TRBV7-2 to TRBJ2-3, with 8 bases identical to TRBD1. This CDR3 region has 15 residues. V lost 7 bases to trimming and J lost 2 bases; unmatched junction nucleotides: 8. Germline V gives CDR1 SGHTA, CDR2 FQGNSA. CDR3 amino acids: CASNDRGTHTDTQYF. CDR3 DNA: TGTGCCAGCAACGACAGGGGTACACACACAGATACGCAGTATTTT.

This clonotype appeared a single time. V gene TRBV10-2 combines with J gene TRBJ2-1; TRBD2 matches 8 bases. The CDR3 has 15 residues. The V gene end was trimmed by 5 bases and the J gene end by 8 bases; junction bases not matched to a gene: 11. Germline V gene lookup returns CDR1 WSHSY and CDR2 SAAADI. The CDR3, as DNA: TGCGCCAGCAGTACTCCTGCGGGGGGACGGGATGAGCAGTTCTTC. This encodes CASSTPAGGRDEQFF.

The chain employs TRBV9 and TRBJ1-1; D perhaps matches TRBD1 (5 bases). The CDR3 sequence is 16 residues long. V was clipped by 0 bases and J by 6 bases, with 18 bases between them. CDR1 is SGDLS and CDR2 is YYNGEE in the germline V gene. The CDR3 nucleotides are TGTGCCAGCAGCGTAGGCCAGGGTCTAGGGAGCCCTGAAGCTTTCTTT. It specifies CASSVGQGLGSPEAFF.

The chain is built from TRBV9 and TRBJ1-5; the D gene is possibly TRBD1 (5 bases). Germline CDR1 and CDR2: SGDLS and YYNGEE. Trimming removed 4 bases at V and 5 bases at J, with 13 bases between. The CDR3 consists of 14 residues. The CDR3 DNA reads TGTGCCAGCAGCAAGGGAGGAGGGGATCAGCCCCAGCATTTT. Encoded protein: CASSKGGGDQPQHF.

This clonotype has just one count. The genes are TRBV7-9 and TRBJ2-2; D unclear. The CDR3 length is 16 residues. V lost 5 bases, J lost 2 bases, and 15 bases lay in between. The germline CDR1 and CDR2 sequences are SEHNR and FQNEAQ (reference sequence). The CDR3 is CASSPGRNLNTGELFF. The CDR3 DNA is TGTGCCAGCAGCCCCGGACGGAACCTTAACACCGGGGAGCTGTTTTTT.

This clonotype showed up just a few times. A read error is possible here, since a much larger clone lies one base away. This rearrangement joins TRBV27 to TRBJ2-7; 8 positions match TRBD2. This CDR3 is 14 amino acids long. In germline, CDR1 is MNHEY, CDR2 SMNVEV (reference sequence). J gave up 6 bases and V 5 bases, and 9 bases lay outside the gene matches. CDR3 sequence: CASSRGLDVGEQYF. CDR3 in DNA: TGTGCCAGCAGTCGGGGACTAGATGTCGGCGAGCAGTACTTC.

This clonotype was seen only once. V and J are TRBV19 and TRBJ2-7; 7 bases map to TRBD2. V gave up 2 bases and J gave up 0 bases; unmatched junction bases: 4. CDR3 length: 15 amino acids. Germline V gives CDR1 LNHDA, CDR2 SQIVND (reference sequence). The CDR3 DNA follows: TGTGCCAGTAGTATAAACGGGGGGACCTCCTACGAGCAGTACTTC. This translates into CASSINGGTSYEQYF. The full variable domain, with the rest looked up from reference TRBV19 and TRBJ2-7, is DGGITQSPKYLFRKEGQNVTLSCEQNLNHDAMYWYRQDPGQGLRLIYYSQIVNDFQKGDIAEGYSVSREKKESFPLTVTSAQKNPTAFYLCASSINGGTSYEQYFGPGTRLTVT.

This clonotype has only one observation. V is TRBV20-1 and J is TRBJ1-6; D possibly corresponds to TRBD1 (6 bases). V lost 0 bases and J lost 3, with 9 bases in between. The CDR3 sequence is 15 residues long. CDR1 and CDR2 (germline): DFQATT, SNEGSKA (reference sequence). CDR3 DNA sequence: TGCAGTGCTAGAGAAAAAGGGGGCTATAATTCACCCCTCCACTTT. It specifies CSAREKGGYNSPLHF.

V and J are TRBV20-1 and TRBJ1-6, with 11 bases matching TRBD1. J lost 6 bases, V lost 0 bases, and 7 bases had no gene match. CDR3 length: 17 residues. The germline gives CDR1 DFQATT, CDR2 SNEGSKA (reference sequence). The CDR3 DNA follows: TGCAGTGCTAGAGACCCGGGACAGGGGGTGATTAATTCACCCCTCCACTTT. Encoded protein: CSARDPGQGVINSPLHF.

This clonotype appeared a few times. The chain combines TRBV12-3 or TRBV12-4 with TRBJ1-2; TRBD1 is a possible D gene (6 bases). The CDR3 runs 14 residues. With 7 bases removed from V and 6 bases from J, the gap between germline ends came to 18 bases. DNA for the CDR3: TGTGCCAGCACTCGAGGCCCAGGGGATAATGGCTACACCTTC. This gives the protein CASTRGPGDNGYTF.

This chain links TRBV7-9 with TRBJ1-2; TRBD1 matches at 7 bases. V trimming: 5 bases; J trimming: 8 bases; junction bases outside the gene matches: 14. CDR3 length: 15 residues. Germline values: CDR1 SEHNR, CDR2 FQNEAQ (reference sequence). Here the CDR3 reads CASSETRQGGRGYTF. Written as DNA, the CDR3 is TGTGCCAGCAGCGAGACCCGACAGGGAGGGCGCGGCTACACCTTC. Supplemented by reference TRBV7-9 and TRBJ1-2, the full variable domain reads DTGVSQNPRHKITKRGQNVTFRCDPISEHNRLYWYRQTLGQGPEFLTYFQNEAQLEKSRLLSDRFSAERPKGSFSTLEIQRTEQGDSAMYLCASSETRQGGRGYTFGSGTRLTVV.

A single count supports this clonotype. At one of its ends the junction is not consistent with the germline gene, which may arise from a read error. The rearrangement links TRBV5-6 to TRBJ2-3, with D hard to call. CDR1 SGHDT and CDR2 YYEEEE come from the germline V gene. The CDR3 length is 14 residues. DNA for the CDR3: TGTGCCCGCAGCCTACCACGGAGCACAGATACGCAGTATTTT. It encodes CARSLPRSTDTQYF. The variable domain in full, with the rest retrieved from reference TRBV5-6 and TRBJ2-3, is DAGVTQSPTHLIKTRGQQVTLRCSPKSGHDTVSWYQQALGQGPQFIFQYYEEEERQRGNFPDRFSGHQFPNYSSELNVNALLLGDSALYLCARSLPRSTDTQYFGPGTRLTVL.

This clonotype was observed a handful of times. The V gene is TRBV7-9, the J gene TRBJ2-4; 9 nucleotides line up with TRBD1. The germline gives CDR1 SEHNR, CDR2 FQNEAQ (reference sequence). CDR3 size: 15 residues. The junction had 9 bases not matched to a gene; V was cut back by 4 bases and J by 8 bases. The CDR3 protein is CASSSSGTGRDIQYF. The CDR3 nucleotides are TGTGCCAGCAGCTCTTCCGGGACAGGGAGGGACATTCAGTACTTC.